The 26 T cell receptor beta chains presented below share a single source sample, sequenced in a study of cytomegalovirus exposure and HLA in healthy donors. PCR was performed using 60 Vbeta and 13 Jbeta primers. The protocol was immunoSEQ multiplex PCR, while the TCRdb copy is restricted to in-frame clones and leaves out a portion. The sample holds 100,000 to 150,000 clones, around three fifths seen once. Input material: PBMCs. These receptors originate from a woman aged 35 to 49 in good health and CMV-seropositive.

This chain uses TRBV28 with TRBJ2-7; 8 bases match TRBD2. CDR3 length: 14 amino acids. From germline, CDR1 is MDHEN and CDR2 SYDVKM. V lost 3 bases and J lost 6; bases outside the gene matches: 7. CDR3 nucleotides: TGTGCCAGCAGTTTCGACAGCGGGAGATGCGAGCAGTACTTC. It codes for CASSFDSGRCEQYF.

The rearrangement links TRBV2 to TRBJ1-4; 9 nucleotides align to TRBD1. Germline V gives CDR1 SNHLY, CDR2 FYNNEI. After removal of 8 bases from V and 0 bases from J, the junction contained 10 bases not matched to a gene. This CDR3 region has 17 residues. The CDR3 is CASGTPGQGSTNEKLFF. As DNA, the CDR3 is TGTGCCAGCGGAACCCCGGGACAGGGTTCAACTAATGAAAAACTGTTTTTT. The whole variable domain, filled in from reference TRBV2 and TRBJ1-4, reads EPEVTQTPSHQVTQMGQEVILRCVPISNHLYFYWYRQILGQKVEFLVSFYNNEISEKSEIFDDQFSVERPDGSNFTLKIRSTKLEDSAMYFCASGTPGQGSTNEKLFFGSGTQLSVL.

The V gene is TRBV28, the J gene TRBJ1-2; 9 bases are shared with TRBD1. The CDR3 spans 15 residues. J lost 7 bases, V lost 4 bases, and 10 bases had no gene match. CDR1 and CDR2 (germline): MDHEN, SYDVKM. The CDR3 region has the DNA TGTGCCAGCAGTTCGAACAGGGGGCGCGAGGTTGGCTACACCTTC. Its translation: CASSSNRGREVGYTF.

Here the CDR3 DNA reads TGTGCCAGCAGTGAATTTGGGCAGGCCGCCGGGGAGGATGGCTACACCTTC. It encodes CASSEFGQAAGEDGYTF. V usage is TRBV25-1 and J usage is TRBJ1-2; D unresolved. Germline V gene data show CDR1 as MGHDK and CDR2 as SYGVNS. CDR3 length: 17 amino acids. V gave up 1 base and J gave up 6 bases, with 21 bases separating them.

A single count supports this clone. The chain employs TRBV5-1 and TRBJ1-2; 7 bases fit TRBD1. CDR3 length: 16 amino acids. In germline, CDR1 is SGHRS, CDR2 YFSETQ. Trimming at V came to 1 base and at J to 4 bases, leaving 10 bases not matched to a gene. CDR3 protein: CASSLTRDSLSYGYTF. In DNA, the CDR3 is TGCGCCAGCAGCTTGACCCGGGACAGCCTCTCCTATGGCTACACCTTC.

This chain uses TRBV18 with TRBJ2-7; TRBD1 matches 7 bases. The CDR3 is made up of 15 amino acids. V shed 1 base, J shed 4 bases, and the junction held 7 bases outside the gene matches. Germline-derived CDR1 and CDR2 are KGHSH and LQKENI. The CDR3 is CASSPLLQGSYEQYF. The CDR3 bases are TGTGCCAGCTCACCACTTTTACAGGGGTCGTACGAGCAGTACTTC.

The V gene is TRBV19, the J gene TRBJ2-4; 14 nucleotides line up with TRBD2. This CDR3 spans 16 amino acids. Trimming took 5 bases from V and 4 from J; bases not matched to a gene: 4. Germline values: CDR1 LNHDA, CDR2 SQIVND (reference sequence). The CDR3: CASSSGTSGGKNIQYF. The CDR3 bases are TGTGCCAGTAGTTCGGGGACTAGCGGGGGAAAAAACATTCAGTACTTC.

The chain uses TRBV18 and TRBJ1-1; D is unresolved. The CDR3 spans 16 residues. Germline V CDR1 and CDR2: KGHSH, LQKENI. Trimming removed 6 bases at V and 7 bases at J, with 24 bases between. The CDR3 coding sequence is TGTGCCAGCTCCCTGTCCGCGGACGGGAATCGGGGTGAAGCTTTCTTT. Amino acid sequence: CASSLSADGNRGEAFF.

A note on this clone: At one of its ends the junction is not consistent with the germline gene, which may arise from a read error. The genes are TRBV6-5 and TRBJ1-6; 9 bases line up with TRBD1. The germline CDR1 and CDR2 sequences are MNHEY and SVGAGI. CDR3 length: 15 residues. The CDR3 DNA follows: TGTGCCAGCAGTTCTATACAGGGGGCTAATTCACCCATCCACTTT. Protein: CASSSIQGANSPIHF.

The CDR3 coding sequence is TGTGCCAGCAGTTTTGGGGCAGGGTATCAGCCCCAGCATTTT. It translates to CASSFGAGYQPQHF. The chain joins TRBV28 to TRBJ1-5, with D maybe TRBD1 (5 bases). The CDR3 is made up of 14 amino acids. Germline V lookup: CDR1 MDHEN, CDR2 SYDVKM. Trimming took off 3 bases at V and 5 bases at J, with 11 bases between the two ends. Filled out from reference TRBV28 and TRBJ1-5, the complete variable domain reads DVKVTQSSRYLVKRTGEKVFLECVQDMDHENMFWYRQDPGLGLRLIYFSYDVKMKEKGDIPEGYSVSREKKERFSLILESASTNQTSMYLCASSFGAGYQPQHFGDGTRLSIL.

V and J are TRBV6-5 and TRBJ2-3; 9 nucleotides agree with TRBD2. The CDR3 is 16 residues long. V lost 4 bases and J lost 6; bases outside the gene matches: 11. Per the germline V gene, CDR1 is MNHEY and CDR2 is SVGAGI. DNA for the CDR3: TGTGCCAGCAGTTCCGGCAGGACTAGCGTTGGGGATACGCAGTATTTT. This sequence encodes CASSSGRTSVGDTQYF.

This clone was detected once. The gene calls are TRBV11-2 and TRBJ2-6, with 7 bases matching TRBD2. The ends lost 5 bases at V and 4 bases at J; junction bases unmatched: 5. The V gene's germline CDR1 is SGHAT and CDR2 FQNNGV. The CDR3 totals 15 residues. As DNA, the CDR3 is TGTGCCAGCAGCGCACTAGCGTGGGGGGCCAACGTCCTGACTTTC. It yields the protein CASSALAWGANVLTF.

A few counts support this clone. One end of the junction varies from germline; a read error may be responsible. CDR3 residues: CSSSVSLGEQFF. In DNA, the CDR3 is TGTTCCAGCAGCGTTAGCCTCGGTGAGCAGTTCTTC. V usage is TRBV7-9 and J usage is TRBJ2-1; D is ambiguous. CDR1 and CDR2 (germline): SEHNR, FQNEAQ (reference sequence). The CDR3 has 12 amino acids.

V usage is TRBV5-7 and J usage is TRBJ1-5; 8 bases line up with TRBD1. TRBV5-7 is noted as an ORF with a role that remains uncertain. Unmatched junction bases numbered 9, after V lost 1 base and J lost 6 bases. This CDR3 spans 16 amino acids. CDR3 bases: TGTGCCAGCAGCTTGAGGGCAGGACAGGGCACTCAGCCCCAGCATTTT. Translation: CASSLRAGQGTQPQHF.

The chain carries TRBV6-6 and TRBJ2-5; TRBD1 aligns across 7 bases. Germline CDR1 and CDR2: MNHNY and SVGAGI (reference sequence). V shed 2 bases and J 2 bases; nucleotides not matched to a gene: 8. The CDR3 has 16 amino acids. The DNA for the CDR3 is TGTGCCAGCAGTTACCCCCCGGACAGGCCTCAAGAGACCCAGTACTTC. Translating gives CASSYPPDRPQETQYF.

The V gene is TRBV27, the J gene TRBJ2-1, with TRBD2 as a possible D gene (6 bases). Germline V gives CDR1 MNHEY, CDR2 SMNVEV (reference sequence). The germline V and J ends were trimmed by 2 bases and 4 bases, with 12 bases remaining between them. This CDR3 spans 15 amino acids. The CDR3 DNA reads TGTGCCAGCAGTTTAGGCCTAGCGCGTTACAATGAGCAGTTCTTC. Protein: CASSLGLARYNEQFF.

This clone was detected once. Relative to the germline gene, one junction end is altered; a read error may explain this. The same CDR3 also results from other DNA sequences found in this sample. The chain carries TRBV7-2 and TRBJ2-7, with a tentative D call TRBD2 (6 bases). There are 15 residues in the CDR3. Germline lookup yields CDR1 SGHTA and CDR2 FQGNSA. CDR3 protein: CASTLGAGFSYEQYF. In DNA form, the CDR3 reads TGTGCCAGCACCTTAGGAGCGGGCTTCTCCTACGAGCAGTACTTC.

The chain has TRBV28 and TRBJ1-1; a possible D gene is TRBD1 (5 bases). V shed 4 bases and J shed 5 bases, with 11 bases lying between them. The CDR3 extends over 13 amino acids. The germline V gene encodes CDR1 MDHEN and CDR2 SYDVKM. The CDR3 is CASSSGRETEAFF. The CDR3 nucleotides are TGTGCCAGCAGTTCGGGACGGGAGACTGAAGCTTTCTTT.

The J gene is TRBJ2-7, the V gene TRBV6-1, with 10 nucleotides matching TRBD2. CDR1 and CDR2 from the germline V gene are MNHNS and SASEGT. The CDR3 consists of 16 residues. V trimming: 4 bases; J trimming: 4 bases; junction bases outside the gene matches: 10. As DNA, the CDR3 is TGTGCCAGCAGTGGCGGGGTAGCGGGGGGCGGGTACGAGCAGTACTTC. It is translated as CASSGGVAGGGYEQYF.

This clone showed up just once. This chain uses TRBV5-1 with TRBJ2-1, with TRBD2 matching 13 bases. The trim removed 5 bases at V and 1 base at J, leaving 9 bases unmatched. Germline V lookup: CDR1 SGHRS, CDR2 YFSETQ. The CDR3 is 18 residues long. CDR3 nucleotide sequence: TGCGCCAGCAGGACGGGACTAGCGGGAAGGGGGTCCTACAATGAGCAGTTCTTC. Its protein is CASRTGLAGRGSYNEQFF.

This clone was observed a few times. This sequence joins TRBV5-5 and TRBJ2-1; no reliable D call. CDR1 is SGHKS and CDR2 is YYEKEE in the germline V gene (reference sequence). The CDR3 spans 13 residues. V was clipped by 3 bases and J by 6 bases, with 10 bases between them. In nucleotides, the CDR3 is TGTGCCAGCAGCTACTTGACAAGCAATGAGCAGTTCTTC. Translating it yields CASSYLTSNEQFF.

The rearrangement joins TRBV10-3 to TRBJ1-4; 9 bases agree with TRBD1. Germline loops: CDR1 ENHRY, CDR2 SYGVKD. V gave up 10 bases and J gave up 7 bases; unmatched junction bases: 10. The CDR3 runs to 14 residues. The CDR3 loop is CASNPGQGSEKLFF. The DNA for the CDR3 is TGTGCCAGCAACCCGGGACAGGGAAGTGAAAAACTGTTTTTT.

J is TRBJ2-1 and V is TRBV27, with 12 bases fitting TRBD2. Germline assignment: CDR1 MNHEY and CDR2 SMNVEV (reference sequence). The CDR3 is 17 residues long. V shed 7 bases and J 0 bases; nucleotides not matched to a gene: 7. CDR3 loop: CASNPGLAGSSYNEQFF. CDR3 in DNA: TGTGCCAGCAATCCGGGACTAGCGGGTAGCTCCTACAATGAGCAGTTCTTC.

Only one count was recorded for this clone. The V and J genes are TRBV7-2 and TRBJ2-5; no clear D gene. The last part of the DNA fits TRBJ2-7 better; the J call may be wrong. The CDR3 contains 13 residues. From germline, CDR1 is SGHTA and CDR2 FQGNSA. CDR3 nucleotides: TGTGCCAGCAGCCCCCGATTAACCTACGAGCAGTACTTC. Translating gives CASSPRLTYEQYF.

This clone was found once. The CDR3 bases are TGTGCCAGCAGCTTACGTGGTGGACAGGCGAACACTGAAGCTTTCTTT. Its protein product is CASSLRGGQANTEAFF. This chain links TRBV11-1 with TRBJ1-1, with 7 nucleotides matching TRBD1. This CDR3 is 16 amino acids long. After removal of 2 bases from V and 1 base from J, the junction contained 7 bases not matched to a gene. Germline CDR1 and CDR2: SGHAT and FQDESV (reference sequence).

Points on this clone: One junction end does not reproduce the germline sequence, and a read error may be involved. The V and J genes are TRBV7-9 and TRBJ2-5; possible D gene TRBD2, 5 bases. The CDR3 contains 13 residues. The germline V gene encodes CDR1 SEHNR and CDR2 FQNEAQ (reference sequence). The CDR3 nucleotides are TGTGTCAGCAGCCCCCCTTGGGAGGAGACCCAGTACTTC. Its translation is CVSSPPWEETQYF.